A single sample gave rise to the 32 T cell receptor beta chains below, sequenced in a study of blood T cells in healthy people across ages. A second roughly 6 to 12 cycle PCR used barcoded and J-beta primers. Each CDR3 protein is one row after TCRdb ran MiXCR on the 5' RACE reads. Of under 700,000 distinct CDR3 sequences in the sample, 24% are singletons; the top ten hold 8.5% to 9.5%. The same data also contributed to another study, on T cells of mothers and their children.

The material sequenced was blood. The receptors originated from a boy younger than 18 in good health.

V and J are TRBV20-1 and TRBJ1-6; D possibly corresponds to TRBD1 (6 bases). Trimming cost V 0 bases and J 10 bases, with 13 bases left between them. CDR3 length equals 14 residues. Germline V CDR1 and CDR2: DFQATT, SNEGSKA (reference sequence). This CDR3 is CSARDWQGSSPLHF. Written as DNA, the CDR3 is TGCAGTGCTAGAGATTGGCAGGGGAGCTCACCCCTCCACTTT.

V gene TRBV29-1 combines with J gene TRBJ2-3, with D unclear. Between the trimmed V and J ends, which lost 4 bases and 2 bases, there was a span of 4 bases. The CDR3 is 11 residues long. Germline values: CDR1 SQVTM, CDR2 ANQGSEA. DNA for the CDR3: TGCAGCGTTGGGCCCACAGATACGCAGTATTTT. Translated: CSVGPTDTQYF.

The sample holds a few counts of this clonotype. The J gene is TRBJ1-2, the V gene TRBV28; the D gene is possibly TRBD1 (5 bases). Trimming stripped 4 bases from V and 6 bases from J, with 12 bases between. The length of the CDR3 is 13 residues. Per the germline V gene, CDR1 is MDHEN and CDR2 is SYDVKM. The CDR3 spells CASSWRQSHGYTF. The CDR3 bases are TGTGCCAGCAGTTGGAGACAGTCTCATGGCTACACCTTC.

The chain recombines TRBV5-1 with TRBJ1-2, with 9 nucleotides matching TRBD1. CDR1 SGHRS and CDR2 YFSETQ come from the germline V gene. This CDR3 contains 17 residues. V was clipped by 1 base and J by 6 bases; unmatched bases: 13. CDR3 coding DNA: TGCGCCAGCAGCTTGCCGACGGGACAGGGATTCGTCGATGGCTACACCTTC. Protein product: CASSLPTGQGFVDGYTF.

V is TRBV5-5 and J is TRBJ2-7; TRBD2 matches at 12 bases. The germline V gene encodes CDR1 SGHKS and CDR2 YYEKEE (reference sequence). The CDR3 has 16 amino acids. V dropped 4 bases and J dropped 3; count of bases not matched to a gene: 8. The CDR3 nucleotides are TGTGCCAGCAGCCTAGGACTAGCGGGAACCAACTACGAGCAGTACTTC. Its translation is CASSLGLAGTNYEQYF. Full variable domain (remainder filled in from reference TRBV5-5 and TRBJ2-7): DAGVTQSPTHLIKTRGQQVTLRCSPISGHKSVSWYQQVLGQGPQFIFQYYEKEERGRGNFPDRFSARQFPNYSSELNVNALLLGDSALYLCASSLGLAGTNYEQYFGPGTRLTVT.

V usage is TRBV28 and J usage is TRBJ2-5; 12 bases are a match to TRBD2. The DNA matches TRBJ2-1 better at its end, which makes the J call doubtful. The CDR3 is made up of 15 amino acids. Germline loops: CDR1 MDHEN, CDR2 SYDVKM. The CDR3 DNA follows: TGTGCCAGCAGTTCAAGACTAGCGGGAGCGGATGAGCAGTTCTTC. Translated: CASSSRLAGADEQFF.

A few counts support this clonotype. This chain uses TRBV20-1 with TRBJ1-2, with TRBD1 as a possible D gene (5 bases). This CDR3 has 13 amino acids. The V and J ends lost 5 bases and 2 bases respectively, with 12 bases between them. Looked up from germline, CDR1 is DFQATT and CDR2 is SNEGSKA (reference sequence). The CDR3 DNA reads TGCAGTGCTTTCAGGGCCCGGAACTATGGCTACACCTTC. The encoded protein is CSAFRARNYGYTF.

In its sample, this clonotype was seen a few times. The rearrangement joins TRBV29-1 to TRBJ2-5, with 12 bases matching TRBD2. CDR1 SQVTM and CDR2 ANQGSEA come from the germline V gene. This CDR3 has 13 residues. V shed 5 bases, J shed 4 bases, and the junction held 2 bases outside the gene matches. The CDR3 DNA is TGCAGCGTTCGACTAGCGGGAGTAGAGACCCAGTACTTC. Protein sequence: CSVRLAGVETQYF.

This clonotype appeared a few times. The CDR3: CAISERQYEQYF. The CDR3 DNA reads as TGTGCCATCAGTGAGAGGCAGTACGAGCAGTACTTC. This sequence joins TRBV10-3 and TRBJ2-7; D gene unclear. The germline gives CDR1 ENHRY, CDR2 SYGVKD. Trimming removed 2 bases at V and 4 bases at J, with 6 bases between. The CDR3 has 12 amino acids.

This clonotype was detected only a few times. The chain uses TRBV20-1 and TRBJ2-7, with D possibly being TRBD2 (6 bases). The CDR3 spans 11 residues. Germline V gene sequence: CDR1 DFQATT, CDR2 SNEGSKA (reference sequence). V dropped 1 base and J dropped 9 bases, with 10 bases sitting between them. CDR3 sequence (DNA): TGCAGTGCTAGAGGCGGGATCGGGCAGTACTTC. Protein sequence: CSARGGIGQYF.

This clonotype was observed a few times. V usage is TRBV5-1 and J usage is TRBJ2-2; 9 bases map to TRBD1. V shed 3 bases, J shed 3 bases, and the junction held 3 bases outside the gene matches. Germline V gene sequence: CDR1 SGHRS, CDR2 YFSETQ. The CDR3 loop spans 15 amino acids. This chain's CDR3 is CASSSRTGDTGELFF. The CDR3 nucleotides are TGCGCCAGCAGCTCCCGGACAGGGGACACCGGGGAGCTGTTTTTT.

This sequence joins TRBV4-3 and TRBJ1-1; the match to TRBD1 covers 9 bases. This CDR3 comprises 18 residues. J was trimmed by 7 bases and V by 1 base; bases with no gene match: 16. From germline, CDR1 is LGHNA and CDR2 YSLEER. The CDR3 is CASSQVAIRGDRAGEAFF. CDR3 bases: TGCGCCAGCAGCCAAGTAGCGATTCGGGGGGACAGGGCGGGTGAAGCTTTCTTT.

The CDR3 is CASCSSPSGPYEQYF. DNA of the CDR3: TGCGCCAGCTGCAGCTCCCCGAGCGGTCCCTACGAGCAGTACTTC. The chain couples TRBV5-1 to TRBJ2-7, with D perhaps matching TRBD2 (5 bases). Per germline, CDR1 SGHRS and CDR2 YFSETQ. The CDR3 contains 15 residues. V shed 7 bases and J shed 2 bases, with 19 bases lying between them.

The chain links TRBV27 to TRBJ2-1, with 7 bases aligning to TRBD2. CDR3 length equals 15 residues. V lost 3 bases, J lost 8 bases, and 10 bases stayed unmatched. Germline V gene lookup returns CDR1 MNHEY and CDR2 SMNVEV (reference sequence). CDR3 sequence reads: CASSFQRDGLDEQFF. CDR3 coding DNA: TGTGCCAGCAGTTTCCAGCGGGATGGGTTGGATGAGCAGTTCTTC.

This chain links TRBV6-5 with TRBJ1-1, with 7 bases identical to TRBD1. The ends lost 5 bases at V and 7 bases at J; junction bases unmatched: 4. This CDR3 contains 12 residues. CDR1 is MNHEY, CDR2 SVGAGI, per germline. CDR3 DNA sequence: TGTGCCAGCAGTCAATGGGACAGTGAAGCTTTCTTT. It yields the protein CASSQWDSEAFF.

This clonotype has just a few counts. The chain carries TRBV4-1 and TRBJ2-7; D call uncertain. From germline, CDR1 is MGHRA and CDR2 YSYEKL. Trimming pared 4 bases from V and 1 base from J, leaving 8 bases between. The CDR3 sequence is 13 residues long. The CDR3 loop reads CASSPVRSYEQYF. CDR3 in DNA: TGCGCCAGCAGCCCAGTCAGGTCCTACGAGCAGTACTTC.

Many counts were recorded for this clonotype. The rearrangement links TRBV20-1 to TRBJ2-7; 8 bases fit TRBD1. Germline V gene data show CDR1 as DFQATT and CDR2 as SNEGSKA (reference sequence). The V and J ends lost 4 bases and 2 bases, in that order; junction bases with no gene match: 4. The CDR3 loop spans 13 amino acids. The DNA for the CDR3 is TGCAGTGCTACCCCACAGGGGGCCTACGAGCAGTACTTC. Its protein is CSATPQGAYEQYF.

In this sample, this clonotype turned up a few times. V usage is TRBV12-3 or TRBV12-4 and J usage is TRBJ2-5, with D possibly TRBD2 on 5 matching bases. TRBJ2-7 explains the end of the DNA better; the J call may be wrong. The CDR3 covers 14 residues. CDR3 sequence: CASSPGWIDYEQYF. The CDR3 nucleotides read TGTGCCAGCAGTCCGGGATGGATCGATTACGAGCAGTACTTC.

V gene TRBV7-2 combines with J gene TRBJ2-3; the match to TRBD2 covers 13 bases. This CDR3 region has 15 residues. The ends lost 5 bases at V and 6 bases at J; junction bases unmatched: 5. CDR1 and CDR2 (germline): SGHTA, FQGNSA. The CDR3 spells CASSPKTSGRDTQYF. As DNA, the CDR3 is TGTGCCAGCAGCCCCAAGACTAGCGGGAGGGATACGCAGTATTTT. The full variable domain, its missing parts supplied by reference TRBV7-2 and TRBJ2-3, is GAGVSQSPSNKVTEKGKDVELRCDPISGHTALYWYRQSLGQGLEFLIYFQGNSAPDKSGLPSDRFSAERTGGSVSTLTIQRTQQEDSAVYLCASSPKTSGRDTQYFGPGTRLTVL.

The chain couples TRBV9 to TRBJ2-3; D could derive from TRBD1 or TRBD2 (5 bases each). Germline CDR1 reads SGDLS; CDR2 reads YYNGEE. V gave up 5 bases and J gave up 6 bases, with 10 bases separating them. This CDR3 comprises 12 residues. The CDR3 here is CASSGTSDTQYF. The CDR3 nucleotides are TGTGCCAGCAGTGGGACGTCCGATACGCAGTATTTT.

The chain couples TRBV12-3 or TRBV12-4 to TRBJ2-2; D could derive from TRBD1 or TRBD2 (6 bases each). Trimming left V 4 bases short and J 6 bases short, with 18 bases between. The CDR3 spans 16 residues. The CDR3 DNA sequence: TGTGCCAGCAGTTCGGGGGCGTTGAGAGGGCCCGGGGAGCTGTTTTTT. It translates to CASSSGALRGPGELFF.

The CDR3 bases are TGTGCCAGCATCAGTAGGGGCTTTGGCTATGGCTACACCTTC. Amino acid sequence: CASISRGFGYGYTF. The chain couples TRBV28 to TRBJ1-2; perhaps TRBD1 as D (5 bases). CDR1 MDHEN and CDR2 SYDVKM come from the germline V gene. The germline V and J ends were trimmed by 7 bases and 4 bases, with 16 bases remaining between them. The CDR3 runs 14 residues.

This clonotype was observed a handful of times. The rearrangement links TRBV6-2 or TRBV6-3 to TRBJ1-1; 7 bases are a match to TRBD1. J gave up 1 base and V 6 bases, and 5 bases lay outside the gene matches. This CDR3 is 14 amino acids long. The V gene's germline CDR1 is MNHEY and CDR2 SVGEGT. Here the CDR3 reads CASRPGQPNTEAFF. For the CDR3, the DNA is TGTGCCAGCAGGCCGGGACAGCCGAACACTGAAGCTTTCTTT.

This clonotype was observed at least ten times. Mismatch with germline at one junction end may stem from a read error. V is TRBV7-2 and J is TRBJ2-7; TRBD1 matches 9 bases. Germline CDR1 reads SGHTA; CDR2 reads FQGNSA. The CDR3 is made up of 14 amino acids. The CDR3 DNA follows: TGTGCTAGCAGCTCGGGACAGGGTGGCTACGAGCAGTACTTC. This sequence encodes CASSSGQGGYEQYF.

Here the CDR3 DNA reads TGTGCCAGCACGAGGTCGGGGGCTCGGGGCTACACCTTC. This gives the protein CASTRSGARGYTF. The genes are TRBV7-2 and TRBJ1-2; D might be TRBD1 (6 bases). Germline V gene data show CDR1 as SGHTA and CDR2 as FQGNSA. The CDR3 loop spans 13 amino acids. V shed 7 bases and J shed 8 bases, with 17 bases lying between them. Drawing the rest from reference TRBV7-2 and TRBJ1-2, the complete variable domain is GAGVSQSPSNKVTEKGKDVELRCDPISGHTALYWYRQSLGQGLEFLIYFQGNSAPDKSGLPSDRFSAERTGGSVSTLTIQRTQQEDSAVYLCASTRSGARGYTFGSGTRLTVV.

The rearrangement links TRBV5-1 to TRBJ2-3; D unresolved. This CDR3 region has 14 residues. With 4 bases removed from V and 5 bases from J, the gap between germline ends came to 14 bases. The germline gives CDR1 SGHRS, CDR2 YFSETQ. The CDR3 is CASSTRPPGDTQYF. Here the CDR3 DNA reads TGCGCCAGCAGCACCCGGCCTCCGGGAGATACGCAGTATTTT. Together with reference TRBV5-1 and TRBJ2-3, the CDR3 gives the full variable domain: KAGVTQTPRYLIKTRGQQVTLSCSPISGHRSVSWYQQTPGQGLQFLFEYFSETQRNKGNFPGRFSGRQFSNSRSEMNVSTLELGDSALYLCASSTRPPGDTQYFGPGTRLTVL.

The table lists this clonotype with a few counts. The chain uses TRBV7-2 and TRBJ2-5; no firm D call. CDR3 size: 15 residues. Germline CDR1 SGHTA, CDR2 FQGNSA. With 0 bases removed from V and 0 bases from J, the gap between germline ends came to 8 bases. The CDR3 nucleotides are TGTGCCAGCAGCTTAGCGTCCAGCTACCAAGAGACCCAGTACTTC. Its protein product is CASSLASSYQETQYF.

V usage is TRBV20-1 and J usage is TRBJ1-4; 9 bases are a match to TRBD1. The CDR3 totals 14 residues. Germline CDR1 DFQATT, CDR2 SNEGSKA (reference sequence). V lost 6 bases to trimming and J lost 5 bases; unmatched junction nucleotides: 7. The CDR3 nucleotides are TGCAGTGCGGACAGGGGCGTAGGAAATGAAAAACTGTTTTTT. This encodes CSADRGVGNEKLFF.

This clonotype was seen more than once but under ten times. V usage is TRBV7-8 and J usage is TRBJ1-1; D gene ambiguous. Trimming removed 5 bases at V and 1 base at J, with 17 bases between. There are 16 residues in the CDR3. Germline CDR1 SGHVS, CDR2 FQNEAQ. This CDR3 is CASSLGRAGGNTEAFF. The CDR3 DNA sequence: TGTGCCAGCAGCCTGGGGAGGGCAGGTGGGAACACTGAAGCTTTCTTT.

The sample holds a few counts of this clonotype. The gene calls are TRBV30 and TRBJ1-6; no clear D gene. Trimming pared 2 bases from V and 11 bases from J, leaving 13 bases between. Per germline, CDR1 GTSNPN and CDR2 SVGIG (reference sequence). CDR3 length: 13 amino acids. CDR3 residues: CAWSRASGAPLHF. Here the CDR3 DNA reads TGTGCCTGGAGTCGGGCCTCGGGTGCACCCCTCCACTTT.

The V call is TRBV6-2 or TRBV6-3, the J call TRBJ1-2, with unresolved D. The V end lost 2 bases, the J end lost 4 bases, and 5 bases lay between the germline ends. The CDR3 spans 12 residues. The V gene's germline CDR1 is MNHEY and CDR2 SVGEGT. CDR3 DNA sequence: TGTGCCAGCAGTTACGGTCCCTATGGCTACACCTTC. Its protein product is CASSYGPYGYTF.

V and J are TRBV2 and TRBJ1-1; D might be TRBD1 (5 bases). V gave up 6 bases and J gave up 3 bases, with 14 bases separating them. Germline V CDR1 and CDR2: SNHLY, FYNNEI. The CDR3 loop spans 14 amino acids. The CDR3 here is CASRKGTWDTEAFF. The CDR3 DNA reads as TGTGCCAGCAGGAAGGGGACCTGGGACACTGAAGCTTTCTTT.